One sample yielded the 25 T cell receptor beta chains listed below, sequenced in a study of neoadjuvant anti-PD-1 for oral cavity cancer. Measured with immunoSEQ multiplex PCR; TCRdb has only the in-frame clones, and not every one. The sample has roughly 68,000 clones; less than 90% are singletons. Time point meaning: after neoadjuvant nivolumab, at surgical resection. The sample consisted of PBMCs, taken after nivolumab (anti-PD-1) treatment. These receptors were taken from a person aged 40 to 85 with oral cavity squamous cell carcinoma.

The chain is built from TRBV2 and TRBJ2-2; TRBD2 might be the D (5 bases). Trimming took 7 bases from V and 5 from J, leaving 14 bases between them. The length of the CDR3 is 14 residues. Germline V gene lookup returns CDR1 SNHLY and CDR2 FYNNEI. The CDR3: CASMGGSRTGELFF. The DNA of the CDR3 is TGTGCCAGCATGGGTGGGAGTCGGACCGGGGAGCTGTTTTTT.

The chain carries TRBV4-1 and TRBJ1-2, with D unresolved. The germline V gene encodes CDR1 MGHRA and CDR2 YSYEKL. V gave up 1 base and J gave up 3 bases, with 12 bases separating them. The CDR3 sequence is 15 residues long. This chain's CDR3 is CASSQVVQIYYGYTF. CDR3 coding DNA: TGCGCCAGCAGCCAAGTGGTTCAGATCTACTATGGCTACACCTTC.

The V gene is TRBV7-6, the J gene TRBJ2-1; 8 nucleotides line up with TRBD2. CDR1 and CDR2 (germline): SGHVS, FNYEAQ. This CDR3 comprises 12 residues. The V gene end was trimmed by 3 bases and the J gene end by 9 bases; junction bases not matched to a gene: 1. The CDR3 sequence is CASSLAGGEQFF. The CDR3 coding sequence is TGTGCCAGCAGCTTGGCGGGGGGTGAGCAGTTCTTC.

This chain connects TRBV6-1 to TRBJ2-5; 7 positions agree with TRBD2. CDR3 length: 14 residues. With 8 bases clipped from V and 2 bases from J, the junction kept 8 bases outside the gene matches. CDR1 is MNHNS and CDR2 is SASEGT in the germline V gene. The CDR3 DNA sequence: TGTGCCAGCCTATGGGGGGGATCACAAGAGACCCAGTACTTC. Translated, it gives CASLWGGSQETQYF.

The genes are TRBV6-1 and TRBJ2-7, with D unresolved. The V end lost 2 bases, the J end lost 7 bases, and 12 bases lay between the germline ends. This CDR3 comprises 13 residues. Germline CDR1 and CDR2: MNHNS and SASEGT. The CDR3 coding sequence is TGTGCCAGCAGTGAAACCCCGACTTTTGAGCAGTACTTC. Residues: CASSETPTFEQYF.

The rearrangement joins TRBV10-2 to TRBJ2-3; D remains ambiguous. Germline lookup yields CDR1 WSHSY and CDR2 SAAADI. The CDR3 contains 12 residues. V was pared by 7 bases and J by 6 bases, with 11 bases between. The chain's CDR3 is CASTRVGDTQYF. The CDR3 nucleotides are TGCGCCAGCACCAGAGTTGGGGATACGCAGTATTTT.

J is TRBJ2-7 and V is TRBV11-2; 11 bases agree with TRBD2. Germline values: CDR1 SGHAT, CDR2 FQNNGV. The V gene end was trimmed by 1 base and the J gene end by 4 bases; junction bases not matched to a gene: 6. CDR3 length: 16 residues. CDR3 in amino acids: CASSLVGTSGKYEQYF. As DNA, the CDR3 is TGTGCCAGCAGCTTAGTGGGGACTAGCGGAAAATACGAGCAGTACTTC.

The chain has TRBV2 and TRBJ2-2; 13 nucleotides agree with TRBD2. The CDR3 has 17 amino acids. The germline CDR1 and CDR2 sequences are SNHLY and FYNNEI. V lost 6 bases, J lost 4 bases, and 8 bases stayed unmatched. CDR3 sequence: CASRDSRLAGGTGELFF. The CDR3 nucleotides are TGTGCCAGCAGAGATTCCCGACTAGCGGGGGGCACCGGGGAGCTGTTTTTT.

The V and J genes are TRBV10-2 and TRBJ1-5; D gene unclear. Germline V CDR1 and CDR2: WSHSY, SAAADI. Trimming took 1 base from V and 2 from J, leaving 12 bases between them. The CDR3 sequence is 16 residues long. The CDR3 nucleotides are TGCGCCAGCAGTGAGTATGGAGGCTACGGCAATCAGCCCCAGCATTTT. It encodes CASSEYGGYGNQPQHF.

The CDR3 sequence is CASSFGGYNQPQHF. The CDR3 DNA is TGTGCCAGCAGTTTCGGTGGGTACAATCAGCCCCAGCATTTT. This chain uses TRBV28 with TRBJ1-5; D gene ambiguous. CDR1 is MDHEN, CDR2 SYDVKM, per germline. CDR3 length: 14 residues. V shed 3 bases and J shed 3 bases, with 9 bases lying between them.

The chain joins TRBV5-4 to TRBJ2-7; 8 nucleotides match TRBD1. Germline V gene lookup returns CDR1 SGHNT and CDR2 YYREEE (reference sequence). J was trimmed by 6 bases and V by 1 base; bases with no gene match: 9. CDR3 length equals 15 residues. CDR3 sequence: CASSLWGTGGREQYF. The CDR3 DNA follows: TGTGCCAGCAGCTTGTGGGGGACAGGAGGACGCGAGCAGTACTTC.

This clone was recorded a few times. This rearrangement joins TRBV14 to TRBJ2-3, with a tentative D call TRBD2 (6 bases). V was cut by 4 bases and J by 0 bases, with 11 bases left in between. CDR3 length: 15 residues. Germline values: CDR1 SGHDN, CDR2 FVKESK. The CDR3 bases are TGTGCCAGCAGCCGACAACTAGCAAGCACAGATACGCAGTATTTT. This translates into CASSRQLASTDTQYF.

The chain links TRBV27 to TRBJ2-2; TRBD1 or TRBD2 may be the D gene (5 bases each). The germline V and J ends were trimmed by 2 bases and 4 bases, with 17 bases remaining between them. This CDR3 region has 17 residues. In germline, CDR1 is MNHEY, CDR2 SMNVEV (reference sequence). CDR3 in amino acids: CASSLSWGKFGTGELFF. In nucleotides, the CDR3 is TGTGCCAGCAGTTTAAGTTGGGGGAAGTTTGGCACCGGGGAGCTGTTTTTT.

This rearrangement joins TRBV27 to TRBJ2-7; 7 nucleotides match TRBD1. The ends lost 2 bases at V and 4 bases at J; junction bases unmatched: 14. The length of the CDR3 is 17 residues. Germline V gene lookup returns CDR1 MNHEY and CDR2 SMNVEV (reference sequence). The CDR3, as DNA: TGTGCCAGCAGTTTAAAAAGGTTAAGGGACAGAGGTTACGAGCAGTACTTC. It yields the protein CASSLKRLRDRGYEQYF.

The J gene is TRBJ1-5, the V gene TRBV7-9; no clear D gene. The CDR3 length is 15 residues. In germline, CDR1 is SEHNR, CDR2 FQNEAQ (reference sequence). Between the trimmed V and J ends, which lost 5 bases and 4 bases, there was a span of 15 bases. In DNA form, the CDR3 reads TGTGCCAGCAGCCCCGGTCAGAATAGGAATCAGCCCCAGCATTTT. It encodes CASSPGQNRNQPQHF.

V and J are TRBV19 and TRBJ2-3; weak D call: TRBD2 (6 bases). Trimming pared 3 bases from V and 4 bases from J, leaving 17 bases between. Germline V CDR1 and CDR2: LNHDA, SQIVND (reference sequence). The CDR3 runs 16 residues. DNA for the CDR3: TGTGCCAGTAGTATCCTCGGACTACTATCGGCAGATACGCAGTATTTT. It translates to CASSILGLLSADTQYF.

The chain combines TRBV6-1 with TRBJ1-5; 7 bases align to TRBD1. The germline CDR1 and CDR2 sequences are MNHNS and SASEGT. The V and J ends lost 3 bases and 3 bases, in that order; junction bases with no gene match: 5. The CDR3 extends over 15 amino acids. DNA for the CDR3: TGTGCCAGCAGTGACCCGGGACAGAACAATCAGCCCCAGCATTTT. Protein sequence: CASSDPGQNNQPQHF.

The V gene is TRBV10-3, the J gene TRBJ2-7, with TRBD1 as a possible D gene (6 bases). Germline CDR1 and CDR2: ENHRY and SYGVKD. CDR3 length: 14 residues. Between the trimmed V and J ends, which lost 7 bases and 2 bases, there was a span of 15 bases. CDR3 protein: CAIKNGRGAYEQYF. The CDR3 DNA is TGTGCCATCAAGAATGGCAGGGGTGCCTACGAGCAGTACTTC.

V usage is TRBV10-2 and J usage is TRBJ2-2; D unclear. V lost 0 bases to trimming and J lost 3 bases, with 5 bases between them. This CDR3 contains 14 residues. The germline V gene has CDR1 WSHSY and CDR2 SAAADI. In DNA form, the CDR3 reads TGCGCCAGCAGTGAGTCGGGTTACACCGGGGAGCTGTTTTTT. As protein: CASSESGYTGELFF.

The chain has TRBV7-6 and TRBJ2-3; a possible D gene is TRBD2 (5 bases). The CDR3 has 14 amino acids. The V and J ends lost 2 bases and 2 bases respectively, with 8 bases between them. Germline V CDR1 and CDR2: SGHVS, FNYEAQ. In DNA, the CDR3 is TGTGCCAGCAGCTTAAGCGGAAACACAGATACGCAGTATTTT. This codes for CASSLSGNTDTQYF. Combining the CDR3 with reference TRBV7-6 and TRBJ2-3 gives the whole variable domain GAGVSQSPRYKVTKRGQDVALRCDPISGHVSLYWYRQALGQGPEFLTYFNYEAQQDKSGLPNDRFSAERPEGSISTLTIQRTEQRDSAMYRCASSLSGNTDTQYFGPGTRLTVL.

The chain is built from TRBV7-9 and TRBJ1-1; possibly TRBD1 for D (5 bases). V lost 1 base, J lost 6 bases, and 6 bases lay in between. The CDR3 totals 12 residues. Germline CDR1 and CDR2: SEHNR and FQNEAQ (reference sequence). The CDR3 is CASSLVGAEAFF. The CDR3 nucleotides are TGTGCCAGCAGCTTAGTGGGGGCTGAAGCTTTCTTT.

The genes are TRBV7-9 and TRBJ1-4; 7 bases line up with TRBD1. The CDR3 runs to 15 residues. The V segment lost 5 bases and the J segment 4 bases; nucleotides outside the gene matches: 7. Per the germline V gene, CDR1 is SEHNR and CDR2 is FQNEAQ (reference sequence). CDR3 DNA sequence: TGTGCCAGCAGCCGTTCACAGGGGATTAATGAAAAACTGTTTTTT. Amino acid sequence: CASSRSQGINEKLFF.

This chain links TRBV10-3 with TRBJ2-2, with TRBD2 identical over 8 bases. CDR1 and CDR2 (germline): ENHRY, SYGVKD. The CDR3 length is 15 residues. The junction had 9 bases not matched to a gene; V was cut back by 5 bases and J by 7 bases. Here the CDR3 DNA reads TGTGCCATCAGTCGCGGACTAGCTACGTACGGGGAGCTGTTTTTT. Amino acids: CAISRGLATYGELFF.

The chain links TRBV7-8 to TRBJ2-2; no definite D call. The CDR3 is 14 residues long. CDR1 is SGHVS, CDR2 FQNEAQ, per germline. The V end lost 5 bases, the J end lost 6 bases, and 13 bases lay between the germline ends. The DNA of the CDR3 is TGTGCCAGCAGCGAAAGTAACCGGGCCGGGGAGCTGTTTTTT. It is translated as CASSESNRAGELFF. Based on the CDR3 plus reference TRBV7-8 and TRBJ2-2, the full variable domain is GAGVSQSPRYKVAKRGQDVALRCDPISGHVSLFWYQQALGQGPEFLTYFQNEAQLDKSGLPSDRFFAERPEGSVSTLKIQRTQQEDSAVYLCASSESNRAGELFFGEGSRLTVL.

The chain carries TRBV11-2 and TRBJ2-5, with unresolved D. The CDR3 contains 14 residues. CDR1 is SGHAT and CDR2 is FQNNGV in the germline V gene. The V end lost 1 base, the J end lost 3 bases, and 9 bases lay between the germline ends. CDR3 coding DNA: TGTGCCAGCAGCTTAGGCTGGCGGAAAGAGACCCAGTACTTC. As protein: CASSLGWRKETQYF.